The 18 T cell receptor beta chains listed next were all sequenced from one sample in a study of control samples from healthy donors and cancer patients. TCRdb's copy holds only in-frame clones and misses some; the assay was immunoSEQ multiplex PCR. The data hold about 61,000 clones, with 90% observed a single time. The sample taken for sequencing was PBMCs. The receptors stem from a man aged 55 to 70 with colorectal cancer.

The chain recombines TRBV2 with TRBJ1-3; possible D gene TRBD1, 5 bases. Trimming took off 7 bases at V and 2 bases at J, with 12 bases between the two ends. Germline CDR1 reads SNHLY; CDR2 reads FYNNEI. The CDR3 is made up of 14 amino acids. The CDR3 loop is CASKTGTAGNTIYF. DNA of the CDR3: TGTGCCAGCAAAACCGGGACGGCTGGAAACACCATATATTTT.

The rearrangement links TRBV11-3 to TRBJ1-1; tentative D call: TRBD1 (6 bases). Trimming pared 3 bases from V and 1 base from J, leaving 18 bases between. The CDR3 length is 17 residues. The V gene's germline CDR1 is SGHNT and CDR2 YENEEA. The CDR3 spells CASSLERGRGTNTEAFF. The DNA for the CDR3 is TGTGCCAGCAGCTTGGAAAGGGGTAGGGGGACGAACACTGAAGCTTTCTTT.

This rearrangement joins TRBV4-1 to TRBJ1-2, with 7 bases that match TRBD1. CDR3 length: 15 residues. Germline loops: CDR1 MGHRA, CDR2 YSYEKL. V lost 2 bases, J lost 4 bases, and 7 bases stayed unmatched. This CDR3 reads CASSQPGTALYGYTF. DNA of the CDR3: TGCGCCAGCAGCCAACCTGGGACAGCTCTCTATGGCTACACCTTC.

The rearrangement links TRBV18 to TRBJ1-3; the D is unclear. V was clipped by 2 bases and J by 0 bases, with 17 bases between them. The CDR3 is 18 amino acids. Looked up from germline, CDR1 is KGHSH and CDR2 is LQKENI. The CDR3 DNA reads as TGTGCCAGCTCACCAACCTTAGCTATTAAAGCCTCTGGAAACACCATATATTTT. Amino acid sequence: CASSPTLAIKASGNTIYF.

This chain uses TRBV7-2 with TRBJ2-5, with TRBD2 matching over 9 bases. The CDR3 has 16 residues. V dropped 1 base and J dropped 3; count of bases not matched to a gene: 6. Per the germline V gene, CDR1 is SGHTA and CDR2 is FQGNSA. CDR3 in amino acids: CASSLGWASGEETQYF. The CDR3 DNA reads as TGTGCCAGCAGCTTAGGATGGGCTAGCGGGGAAGAGACCCAGTACTTC.

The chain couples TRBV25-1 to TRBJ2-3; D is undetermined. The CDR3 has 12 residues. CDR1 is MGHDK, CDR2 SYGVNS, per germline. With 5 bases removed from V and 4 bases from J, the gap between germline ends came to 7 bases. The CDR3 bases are TGTGCCAGCAGTCCCCGGGCAGATACGCAGTATTTT. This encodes CASSPRADTQYF.

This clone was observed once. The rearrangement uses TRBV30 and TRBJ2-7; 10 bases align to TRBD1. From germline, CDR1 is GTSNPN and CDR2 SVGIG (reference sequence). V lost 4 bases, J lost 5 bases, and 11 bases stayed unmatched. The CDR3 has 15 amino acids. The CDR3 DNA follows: TGTGCCTGGAAAGAAAAAGGGACAGGGGATGACGAGCAGTACTTC. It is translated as CAWKEKGTGDDEQYF.

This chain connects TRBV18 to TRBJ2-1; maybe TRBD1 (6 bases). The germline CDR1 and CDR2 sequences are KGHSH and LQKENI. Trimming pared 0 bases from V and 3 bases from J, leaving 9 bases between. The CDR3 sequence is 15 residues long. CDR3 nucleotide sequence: TGTGCCAGCTCACCACCGTCACAGGGCTACAATGAGCAGTTCTTC. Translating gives CASSPPSQGYNEQFF.

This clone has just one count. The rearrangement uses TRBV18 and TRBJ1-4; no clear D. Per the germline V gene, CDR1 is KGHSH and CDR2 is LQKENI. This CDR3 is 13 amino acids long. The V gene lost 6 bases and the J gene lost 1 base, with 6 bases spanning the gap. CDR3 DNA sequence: TGTGCCAGCTCTCGCGGAACTAATGAAAAACTGTTTTTT. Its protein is CASSRGTNEKLFF.

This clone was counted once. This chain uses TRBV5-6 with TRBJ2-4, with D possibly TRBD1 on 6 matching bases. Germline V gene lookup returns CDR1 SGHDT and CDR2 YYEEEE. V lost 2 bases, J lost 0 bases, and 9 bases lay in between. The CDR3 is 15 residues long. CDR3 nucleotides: TGTGCCAGCAGCTTACAGGGCCCAGCCAAAAACATTCAGTACTTC. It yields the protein CASSLQGPAKNIQYF.

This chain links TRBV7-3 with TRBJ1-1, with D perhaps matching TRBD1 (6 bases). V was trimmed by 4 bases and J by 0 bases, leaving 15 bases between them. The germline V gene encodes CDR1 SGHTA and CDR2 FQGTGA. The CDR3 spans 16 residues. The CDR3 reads CASSSAGGRMNTEAFF. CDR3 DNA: TGTGCCAGCAGCTCGGCGGGGGGCAGAATGAACACTGAAGCTTTCTTT.

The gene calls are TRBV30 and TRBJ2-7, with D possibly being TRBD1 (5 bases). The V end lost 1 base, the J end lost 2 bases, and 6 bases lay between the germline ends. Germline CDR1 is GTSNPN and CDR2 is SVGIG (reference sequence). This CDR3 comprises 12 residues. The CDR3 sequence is CAWSGRAYEQYF. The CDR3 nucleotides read TGTGCCTGGAGTGGCAGGGCCTACGAGCAGTACTTC.

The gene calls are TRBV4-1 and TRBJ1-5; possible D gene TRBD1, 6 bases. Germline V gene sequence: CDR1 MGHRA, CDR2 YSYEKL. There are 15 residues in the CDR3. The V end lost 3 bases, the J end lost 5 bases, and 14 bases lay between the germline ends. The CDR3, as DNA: TGCGCCAGCAGCCATGCTGACAGGACTTATCAGCCCCAGCATTTT. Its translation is CASSHADRTYQPQHF.

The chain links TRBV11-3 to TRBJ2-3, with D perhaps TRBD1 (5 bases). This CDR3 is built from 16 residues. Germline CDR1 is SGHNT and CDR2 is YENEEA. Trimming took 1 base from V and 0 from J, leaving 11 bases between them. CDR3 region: CASSLGGARSTDTQYF. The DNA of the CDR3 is TGTGCCAGCAGCTTAGGTGGGGCTAGAAGCACAGATACGCAGTATTTT. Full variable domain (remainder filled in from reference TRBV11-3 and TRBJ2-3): EAGVVQSPRYKIIEKKQPVAFWCNPISGHNTLYWYLQNLGQGPELLIRYENEEAVDDSQLPKDRFSAERLKGVDSTLKIQPAELGDSAVYLCASSLGGARSTDTQYFGPGTRLTVL.

The CDR3 reads CASRTAVNTEAFF. In nucleotides, the CDR3 is TGTGCCAGCAGAACGGCTGTAAACACTGAAGCTTTCTTT. The chain links TRBV5-4 to TRBJ1-1; no definite D call. There are 13 residues in the CDR3. The V end lost 5 bases, the J end lost 2 bases, and 10 bases lay between the germline ends. Germline V lookup: CDR1 SGHNT, CDR2 YYREEE (reference sequence).

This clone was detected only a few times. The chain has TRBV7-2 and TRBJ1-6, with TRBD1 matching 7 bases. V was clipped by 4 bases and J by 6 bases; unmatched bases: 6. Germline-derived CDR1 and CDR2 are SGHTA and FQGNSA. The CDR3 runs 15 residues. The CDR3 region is CASSSQTGRNSPLHF. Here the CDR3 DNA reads TGTGCCAGCAGCTCCCAGACAGGGCGTAATTCACCCCTCCACTTT.

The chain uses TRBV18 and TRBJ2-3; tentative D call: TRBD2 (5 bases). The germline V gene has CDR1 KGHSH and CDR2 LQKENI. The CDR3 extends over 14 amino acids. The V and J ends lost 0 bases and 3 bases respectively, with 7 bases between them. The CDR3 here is CASSPPEGTDTQYF. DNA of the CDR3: TGTGCCAGCTCACCACCAGAGGGAACAGATACGCAGTATTTT.

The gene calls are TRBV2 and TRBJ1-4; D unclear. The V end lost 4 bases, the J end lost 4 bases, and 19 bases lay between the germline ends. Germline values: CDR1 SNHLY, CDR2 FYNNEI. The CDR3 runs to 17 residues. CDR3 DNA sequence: TGTGCCAGCAGTGGAGGAGGTCAGGTCGGCGGTAATGAAAAACTGTTTTTT. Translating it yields CASSGGGQVGGNEKLFF.